This T cell receptor beta chain is from a study of vaccination and CD4 T cells after COVID-19. Study context: Samples were taken after vaccination, a median of approximately 73 days after dose two, with a range of 14 to 241. Overlapping peptides of the spike proteins of SARS-CoV-2, HCoV-NL63, HCoV-OC43 and HCoV-229E were used for cell stimulation.

Treatment here: roughly 10-day PBMC culture with coronavirus spike peptide pools or control peptides (ViraFEST assay). Deletions cut 3 bases from V and 7 bases from J, with 19 bases between. Germline lookup yields CDR1 GTSNPN and CDR2 SVGIG (reference sequence). CDR3 size: 16 residues. As regards this clonotype: Its matching antigen is unknown.

The Oncomine TCR Beta short-read assay was applied to DNA of cultured CD4+ T cells. TCRdb processed the PCR reads anew with MiXCR; each CDR3 protein has one entry. The sample has roughly 19,000 distinct CDR3 sequences, about 68% seen once; the top ten hold around 3.8%. Study results and caveats: The median SARS-CoV-2-reactive clonotype number increased from approximately 21 to 40, without statistical significance.

The clonotype comes from a human donor who had recovered from COVID-19. Sample: CD4+ T cells from blood, cultured in vitro. V usage is TRBV30 and J usage is TRBJ1-6, with D maybe TRBD1 (6 bases). CDR3 residues: CAWSFLQGVRNSPLHF. The DNA of the CDR3 is TGTGCCTGGAGCTTCCTACAGGGTGTGAGGAATTCACCCCTCCACTTT.